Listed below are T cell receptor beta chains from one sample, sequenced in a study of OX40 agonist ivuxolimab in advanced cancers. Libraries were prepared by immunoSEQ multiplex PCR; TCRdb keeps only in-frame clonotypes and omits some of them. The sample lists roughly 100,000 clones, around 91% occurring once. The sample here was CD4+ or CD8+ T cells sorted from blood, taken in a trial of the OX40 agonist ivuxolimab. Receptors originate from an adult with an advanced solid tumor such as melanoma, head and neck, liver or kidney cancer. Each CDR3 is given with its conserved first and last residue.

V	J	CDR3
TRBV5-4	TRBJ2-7	CASSQGQGAAEQYF
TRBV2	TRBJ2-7	CASSVTGPAEQYF
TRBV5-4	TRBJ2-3	CASSSDRTDTQYF
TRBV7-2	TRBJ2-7	CASSSRSGTASEQYF
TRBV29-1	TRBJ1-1	CSVDRQTQGEAFF
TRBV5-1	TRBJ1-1	CASSLWAGTDNTEAFF
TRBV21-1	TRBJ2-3	CASSKPRTARRDTQYF
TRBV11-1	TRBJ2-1	CASSLDTFGYNEQFF
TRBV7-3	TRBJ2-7	CASSQGQRQEQYF
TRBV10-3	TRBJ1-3	CAIRDRAFGNTIYF
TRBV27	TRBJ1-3	CASSLYPRRRGSGNTIYF
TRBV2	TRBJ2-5	CASSGLETQYF
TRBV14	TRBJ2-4	CASKRLGLAGGPNIQYF
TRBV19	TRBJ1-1	CASSVTGGHTEAFF
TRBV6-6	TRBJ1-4	CATRGGAGEKLFF
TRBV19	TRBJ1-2	CASSMNRYGYTF
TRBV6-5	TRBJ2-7	CATRAGATYEQYF
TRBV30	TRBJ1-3	CALNNRLRNSGNTIYF
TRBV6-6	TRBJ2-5	CASSYGGQARETQYF
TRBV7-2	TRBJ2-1	CASSLSASSYNEQFF
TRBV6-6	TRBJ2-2	CASSTVEGTGELFF
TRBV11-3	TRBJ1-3	CASSLVGDSGNTIYF
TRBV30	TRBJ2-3	CAWVWNSDTQYF
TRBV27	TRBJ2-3	CASRAPGDTQYF
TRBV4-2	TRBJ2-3	CASSQELAGVASTDTQYF
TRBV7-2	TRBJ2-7	CASSLLDGSKGEQYF
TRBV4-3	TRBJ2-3	CASSQDRLGRGLADTQYF
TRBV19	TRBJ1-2	CASSSLFSGEMENGYTF
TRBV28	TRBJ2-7	CASSLVAGATYEQYF
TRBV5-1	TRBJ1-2	CASRSATGLVYGYTF
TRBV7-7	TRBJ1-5	CASSSQGYQPQHF
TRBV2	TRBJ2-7	CASSKISYPNYEQYF